One and the same sample provided the 25 T cell receptor beta chains below, sequenced in a study of T-cell reconstitution after alpha-beta-depleted transplantation in children. Preparation of the TCRbeta library was carried out with unique molecular identifiers. One entry per CDR3 protein results from TCRdb running MiXCR on the PCR reads. This sample has some 400,000 distinct CDR3 sequences, with roughly 20% found just once. This material consisted of PBMCs from the stem cell graft donor, taken from the stem cell graft. All receptors come from a human donor who donated a stem cell graft to a child with acute myeloid leukemia.

Ten or more counts support this clonotype. V is TRBV12-3 or TRBV12-4 and J is TRBJ2-1; tentative D call: TRBD2 (5 bases). Trimming cost V 3 bases and J 5 bases, with 11 bases left between them. The CDR3 has 14 amino acids. DNA of the CDR3: TGTGCCAGCAGTTTTAAGCAGAGGGACAATGAGCAGTTCTTC. Translation: CASSFKQRDNEQFF.

This clonotype was observed a few times. The chain joins TRBV28 to TRBJ2-7, with D hard to call. V gave up 5 bases and J gave up 6 bases, with 11 bases separating them. The germline V gene encodes CDR1 MDHEN and CDR2 SYDVKM. This CDR3 is 12 amino acids long. CDR3 DNA: TGTGCCAGCAGTGGAAGTCCCTCCGAGCAGTACTTC. It yields the protein CASSGSPSEQYF.

This clonotype has just a few counts. In DNA, the CDR3 is TGTGCCAGCAGGGGGCAGCGGGAGGGCCAGGAAGATACGCAGTATTTT. Protein: CASRGQREGQEDTQYF. The genes are TRBV28 and TRBJ2-3, with 10 bases aligning to TRBD2. Trimming cost V 6 bases and J 5 bases; bases outside gene matches: 11. CDR3 length: 16 amino acids. CDR1 and CDR2 (germline): MDHEN, SYDVKM.

The V call is TRBV6-1, the J call TRBJ1-1; weak D call: TRBD1 (5 bases). V dropped 6 bases and J dropped 1 base, with 15 bases sitting between them. The germline gives CDR1 MNHNS, CDR2 SASEGT. The CDR3 is made up of 15 amino acids. The CDR3 reads CASSQPSTENTEAFF. Here the CDR3 DNA reads TGTGCCAGCAGCCAACCTTCGACAGAGAACACTGAAGCTTTCTTT.

This clonotype was counted between two and nine times. The chain has TRBV20-1 and TRBJ2-3; 7 nucleotides agree with TRBD1. The CDR3 has 15 residues. Germline assignment: CDR1 DFQATT and CDR2 SNEGSKA (reference sequence). The CDR3 protein is CSARPPADRVDTQYF. The CDR3 DNA reads TGCAGCGCAAGACCCCCGGCCGACAGGGTGGATACGCAGTATTTT.

This clonotype has just a few counts. The rearrangement uses TRBV25-1 and TRBJ1-1; D not resolved. CDR1 is MGHDK and CDR2 is SYGVNS in the germline V gene. The CDR3 covers 12 residues. Between the trimmed V and J ends, which lost 1 base and 7 bases, there was a span of 7 bases. DNA for the CDR3: TGTGCCAGCAGTGAATCCGTATATGAAGCTTTCTTT. Encoded protein: CASSESVYEAFF.

This clonotype was counted only a few times. V gene TRBV6-5 combines with J gene TRBJ1-1, with 8 bases matching TRBD1. The CDR3 runs 12 residues. Per germline, CDR1 MNHEY and CDR2 SVGAGI. After removal of 5 bases from V and 8 bases from J, the junction contained 4 bases not matched to a gene. CDR3 sequence: CASSRQGYEAFF. The CDR3 DNA reads TGTGCCAGCAGTCGACAGGGGTACGAAGCTTTCTTT.

In its sample, this clonotype was seen a few times. The chain employs TRBV7-6 and TRBJ2-3; 8 nucleotides line up with TRBD2. The length of the CDR3 is 17 residues. Germline CDR1 and CDR2: SGHVS and FNYEAQ. V shed 4 bases, J shed 7 bases, and the junction held 16 bases outside the gene matches. The CDR3 loop is CASSSALGREERNTQYF. The CDR3 nucleotides are TGTGCCAGCAGCTCGGCTTTAGGGCGGGAGGAAAGGAATACGCAGTATTTT.

This clonotype was observed a handful of times. The CDR3 nucleotides read TGCAGTGCTAGAGATTTGGTCTCGTGGGATGGAGGTCTGACAGATACGCAGTATTTT. It yields the protein CSARDLVSWDGGLTDTQYF. The rearrangement uses TRBV20-1 and TRBJ2-3, with D maybe TRBD2 (5 bases). The V gene lost 0 bases and the J gene lost 3 bases, with 25 bases spanning the gap. The CDR3 is 19 residues long. CDR1 is DFQATT and CDR2 is SNEGSKA in the germline V gene (reference sequence).

This clonotype was seen a handful of times. Here the CDR3 DNA reads TGCAGTACAGGGGGTAGGAACACTGAAGCTTTCTTT. This gives the protein CSTGGRNTEAFF. The gene calls are TRBV20-1 and TRBJ1-1; 8 positions agree with TRBD1. In germline, CDR1 is DFQATT, CDR2 SNEGSKA (reference sequence). The CDR3 covers 12 residues. The trim removed 8 bases at V and 1 base at J, leaving 3 bases unmatched.

This chain links TRBV7-3 with TRBJ2-1; D may correspond to TRBD1 or TRBD2 (5 bases each). The germline CDR1 and CDR2 sequences are SGHTA and FQGTGA. Trimming stripped 2 bases from V and 4 bases from J, with 12 bases between. The CDR3 sequence is 15 residues long. CDR3 residues: CASSLPGRGYNEQFF. CDR3 in DNA: TGTGCCAGCAGCTTACCGGGGCGAGGTTACAATGAGCAGTTCTTC.

The chain recombines TRBV28 with TRBJ2-5; no clear D. Trimming took 3 bases from V and 1 from J, leaving 15 bases between them. The CDR3 is 16 amino acids. The germline gives CDR1 MDHEN, CDR2 SYDVKM. This CDR3 reads CASSFRRRILQETQYF. CDR3 nucleotide sequence: TGTGCCAGCAGTTTTCGCCGGCGAATACTCCAAGAGACCCAGTACTTC.

This clonotype was seen a handful of times. The chain couples TRBV12-3 or TRBV12-4 to TRBJ1-2; 11 positions match TRBD1. The CDR3 length is 16 residues. V shed 4 bases and J 0 bases; nucleotides not matched to a gene: 4. CDR3: CASSSGQGASNYGYTF. CDR3 nucleotides: TGTGCCAGCAGTTCAGGACAGGGGGCTTCTAACTATGGCTACACCTTC.

This clonotype was found many times. J is TRBJ1-3 and V is TRBV9; D unresolved. The V end was cut by 3 bases, the J end by 4 bases, with 8 bases between. The CDR3 runs 13 residues. Germline V CDR1 and CDR2: SGDLS, YYNGEE. The CDR3 nucleotides read TGTGCCAGCAGCGCGACATCCGGAAACACCATATATTTT. This codes for CASSATSGNTIYF.

This clonotype was seen many times. The chain couples TRBV28 to TRBJ2-5; 13 bases are a match to TRBD2. With V trimmed by 6 bases and J by 5 bases, 6 bases remained unmatched. The length of the CDR3 is 15 residues. Germline values: CDR1 MDHEN, CDR2 SYDVKM. The CDR3 protein is CASSRRTSGSETQYF. The CDR3 DNA follows: TGTGCCAGCAGCCGCCGGACTAGCGGGAGTGAGACCCAGTACTTC.

This chain joins TRBV5-6 and TRBJ2-5; 8 bases agree with TRBD1. The CDR3 contains 15 residues. Germline CDR1 and CDR2: SGHDT and YYEEEE. J gave up 5 bases and V 0 bases, and 6 bases lay outside the gene matches. CDR3 bases: TGTGCCAGCAGCTTGGGACAGGGGAATCGGGAGACCCAGTACTTC. It codes for CASSLGQGNRETQYF.

In this sample, this clonotype turned up many times. This chain connects TRBV12-3 or TRBV12-4 to TRBJ2-1, with 7 bases lining up with TRBD1. This CDR3 has 11 amino acids. The junction had 4 bases not matched to a gene; V was cut back by 10 bases and J by 7 bases. The CDR3 DNA follows: TGTGCCACCGAGACAGGGAATGAGCAGTTCTTC. This translates into CATETGNEQFF.

This clonotype has more than one count but fewer than ten. The chain joins TRBV12-3 or TRBV12-4 to TRBJ2-3, with 7 positions matching TRBD2. Trimming removed 6 bases from V and 2 bases from J; junction bases left unmatched: 17. This CDR3 has 18 residues. The CDR3 protein is CASSRLPLRTSLTDTQYF. The CDR3 coding sequence is TGTGCCAGCAGCCGACTCCCTCTTCGGACTAGTCTCACAGATACGCAGTATTTT.

The J gene is TRBJ2-7, the V gene TRBV20-1; TRBD2 might be the D (6 bases). Germline V gene lookup returns CDR1 DFQATT and CDR2 SNEGSKA (reference sequence). The CDR3 has 15 residues. V shed 2 bases and J shed 2 bases, with 16 bases lying between them. Written as DNA, the CDR3 is TGCAGTGCTAGAATCCCCGGGAGAGGCGCCTACGAGCAGTACTTC. It specifies CSARIPGRGAYEQYF.

This clonotype was counted ten times or more. The genes are TRBV27 and TRBJ2-7; 9 positions agree with TRBD2. Germline values: CDR1 MNHEY, CDR2 SMNVEV (reference sequence). This CDR3 spans 15 amino acids. After removal of 5 bases from V and 1 base from J, the junction contained 6 bases not matched to a gene. In nucleotides, the CDR3 is TGTGCCAGCAGTCCACAGGGACTAGCATCCTACGAGCAGTACTTC. This sequence encodes CASSPQGLASYEQYF.

This clonotype appeared many times. The rearrangement links TRBV20-1 to TRBJ2-1, with 13 bases aligning to TRBD2. CDR1 is DFQATT and CDR2 is SNEGSKA in the germline V gene (reference sequence). CDR3 length: 17 residues. V trimming: 6 bases; J trimming: 0 bases; junction bases outside the gene matches: 8. The CDR3 DNA sequence: TGCAGTGCATCGGGACTAGCGGGACAGAGCTCCTACAATGAGCAGTTCTTC. It translates to CSASGLAGQSSYNEQFF.

This clonotype was observed many times. The chain employs TRBV12-3 or TRBV12-4 and TRBJ2-3; no clear D. Deletions cut 3 bases from V and 4 bases from J, with 11 bases between. This CDR3 has 14 amino acids. The CDR3 here is CASSLVQPPDTQYF. The CDR3 coding sequence is TGTGCCAGCAGTTTGGTACAGCCCCCAGATACGCAGTATTTT.

This clonotype was counted a few times. The chain recombines TRBV20-1 with TRBJ2-3; 8 positions agree with TRBD1. CDR1 is DFQATT, CDR2 SNEGSKA, per germline (reference sequence). The CDR3 extends over 15 amino acids. The ends lost 6 bases at V and 1 base at J; junction bases unmatched: 9. The CDR3 coding sequence is TGCAGTGCGCCTCGTCCGGGACAGGGCACAGATACGCAGTATTTT. The encoded protein is CSAPRPGQGTDTQYF.

This clonotype has more than one count but fewer than ten. This sequence joins TRBV28 and TRBJ2-3, with a weak D call TRBD1 (7 bases). Per germline, CDR1 MDHEN and CDR2 SYDVKM. The CDR3 runs 15 residues. The ends were cut back, 3 bases at V and 3 bases at J, with 13 bases in the middle. DNA of the CDR3: TGTGCCAGCAGTTTTTTGTCAGGGGGGACAGATACGCAGTATTTT. It codes for CASSFLSGGTDTQYF.

This clonotype was observed at least ten times. The rearrangement links TRBV27 to TRBJ2-2; D remains unclear. Trimming left V 5 bases short and J 1 base short, with 5 bases between. There are 13 residues in the CDR3. Germline CDR1 is MNHEY and CDR2 is SMNVEV (reference sequence). Written as DNA, the CDR3 is TGTGCCAGCAGTGCCTTGAACACCGGGGAGCTGTTTTTT. Translating gives CASSALNTGELFF.